The 26 T cell receptor beta chains below all came from one sample that was sequenced in a study of shared clonotypes between healthy human individuals. Assay used: immunoSEQ multiplex PCR; TCRdb lists only in-frame clones, some missing. The repertoire holds 1,400,000 or so clones, with approximately 98.5% as singletons. The sample was naive CD4+ T cells sorted from blood. Subset reported: CD45RA+ positively selected. The source of these receptors is a man aged 25 to 45 in good health.

The chain carries TRBV5-4 and TRBJ2-1; the match to TRBD2 covers 7 bases. Germline CDR1 reads SGHNT; CDR2 reads YYREEE (reference sequence). This CDR3 has 13 amino acids. The J segment lost 10 bases and the V segment lost 2 bases, leaving 6 bases of the junction unmatched. For the CDR3, the DNA is TGTGCCAGCAGCTTTCGGGGGGATCGGGAGCAGTTCTTC. It yields the protein CASSFRGDREQFF.

The chain uses TRBV5-1 and TRBJ2-6; 7 bases are shared with TRBD2. Germline loops: CDR1 SGHRS, CDR2 YFSETQ. The V segment lost 3 bases and the J segment 4 bases; nucleotides outside the gene matches: 16. The CDR3 covers 19 residues. This CDR3 reads CASSSFPGEGPFGANVLTF. CDR3 in DNA: TGCGCCAGCAGCTCGTTTCCGGGGGAGGGCCCCTTCGGGGCCAACGTCCTGACTTTC.

The chain uses TRBV7-9 and TRBJ2-1, with 7 bases identical to TRBD1. The trim removed 5 bases at V and 3 bases at J, leaving 7 bases unmatched. This CDR3 region has 15 residues. CDR1 is SEHNR, CDR2 FQNEAQ, per germline (reference sequence). Here the CDR3 DNA reads TGTGCCAGCAGCCCTGGGACAGACTTCTACAATGAGCAGTTCTTC. It is translated as CASSPGTDFYNEQFF.

The chain carries TRBV6-5 and TRBJ2-3; D is unclear. V dropped 2 bases and J dropped 9 bases, with 9 bases sitting between them. The CDR3 covers 12 residues. CDR1 is MNHEY and CDR2 is SVGAGI in the germline V gene. CDR3 protein: CASSYVRVTQYF. CDR3 DNA sequence: TGTGCCAGCAGTTACGTTAGGGTAACGCAGTATTTT.

The chain joins TRBV27 to TRBJ2-7; D not resolved. V gave up 4 bases and J gave up 6 bases, with 19 bases separating them. The CDR3 consists of 15 residues. CDR1 is MNHEY and CDR2 is SMNVEV in the germline V gene (reference sequence). The CDR3 spells CASSSSLLRSPEQYF. For the CDR3, the DNA is TGTGCCAGCAGTTCCTCCCTGCTCAGGAGCCCCGAGCAGTACTTC.

The chain employs TRBV7-2 and TRBJ1-5, with D unresolved. CDR1 SGHTA and CDR2 FQGNSA come from the germline V gene. V was cut by 1 base and J by 7 bases, with 11 bases left in between. The CDR3 contains 14 residues. The CDR3 region is CASSLVALPQPQHF. The CDR3 DNA follows: TGTGCCAGCAGCTTAGTGGCCCTCCCCCAGCCCCAGCATTTT.

J is TRBJ1-3 and V is TRBV7-9, with D possibly matching TRBD1 (5 bases). Germline CDR1 SEHNR, CDR2 FQNEAQ (reference sequence). This CDR3 has 16 amino acids. With 1 base removed from V and 0 bases from J, the gap between germline ends came to 10 bases. The CDR3 loop is CASSLVARDSGNTIYF. The CDR3 nucleotides read TGTGCCAGCAGCTTAGTAGCCAGGGACTCTGGAAACACCATATATTTT.

This rearrangement joins TRBV2 to TRBJ2-7; the D is unclear. CDR3 length: 14 residues. Trimming stripped 6 bases from V and 4 bases from J, with 16 bases between. Germline loops: CDR1 SNHLY, CDR2 FYNNEI. Written as DNA, the CDR3 is TGTGCCAGCAGGGCAGACCCGCTGCCTTACGAGCAGTACTTC. It codes for CASRADPLPYEQYF.

The chain combines TRBV2 with TRBJ2-2, with 8 bases identical to TRBD1. V lost 6 bases and J lost 4; bases outside the gene matches: 7. The CDR3 length is 15 residues. Germline V gene sequence: CDR1 SNHLY, CDR2 FYNNEI. CDR3 nucleotide sequence: TGTGCCAGCAGACTGGACAGGGATCCCACCGGGGAGCTGTTTTTT. The encoded protein is CASRLDRDPTGELFF.

The chain joins TRBV25-1 to TRBJ2-5; no clear D. Trimming stripped 1 base from V and 5 bases from J, with 8 bases between. This CDR3 has 13 residues. Germline CDR1 reads MGHDK; CDR2 reads SYGVNS. DNA for the CDR3: TGTGCCAGCAGTGAATTTAATCCGGAGACCCAGTACTTC. Translating it yields CASSEFNPETQYF.

The chain links TRBV27 to TRBJ2-5; D tentatively fits TRBD1 or TRBD2 (5 bases each). The V end was cut by 2 bases, the J end by 4 bases, with 8 bases between. The CDR3 has 13 residues. Germline V gene sequence: CDR1 MNHEY, CDR2 SMNVEV (reference sequence). CDR3 bases: TGTGCCAGCAGTTTAGAGGGGCGAGAGACCCAGTACTTC. Encoded protein: CASSLEGRETQYF.

This clone was counted once. J is TRBJ2-7 and V is TRBV13, with TRBD2 matching 15 bases. V shed 5 bases, J shed 4 bases, and the junction held 0 bases outside the gene matches. The CDR3 extends over 14 amino acids. CDR1 is PRHDT and CDR2 is FYEKMQ in the germline V gene (reference sequence). The DNA for the CDR3 is TGTGCCAGCAGCGGACTAGCGGGAGGGTACGAGCAGTACTTC. Amino acids: CASSGLAGGYEQYF.

This clone has only one observation. The rearrangement links TRBV15 to TRBJ2-1; 9 nucleotides line up with TRBD2. The V and J ends lost 4 bases and 8 bases, in that order; junction bases with no gene match: 9. Germline CDR1 reads LNHNV; CDR2 reads YYDKDF (reference sequence). The CDR3 totals 15 residues. CDR3 region: CATSNSGSLGDEQFF. DNA of the CDR3: TGTGCCACCAGCAATAGCGGGAGCCTTGGGGATGAGCAGTTCTTC.

The table lists this clone with a count of one. The chain joins TRBV10-1 to TRBJ2-7; no clear D gene. V lost 11 bases and J 0 bases, leaving 11 bases between the germline ends. The CDR3 contains 12 residues. The germline V gene has CDR1 WNHNN and CDR2 SYGVQD (reference sequence). The CDR3 coding sequence is TGCGCCCCAACCCCCAACTCCTACGAGCAGTACTTC. Protein product: CAPTPNSYEQYF.

The chain links TRBV21-1 to TRBJ2-3; TRBD2 is taken as the D call from the table, unchecked against the DNA. TRBV21-1 is flagged as a pseudogene. The CDR3 is 16 residues long. The CDR3 bases are TGTGCCAGCACCGAAGGAGGTCGCACTAGCACAGATACGCAGTATTTT. Translation gives CASTEGGRTSTDTQYF.

The gene calls are TRBV27 and TRBJ2-3; D is possibly TRBD2 (5 bases). The CDR3 is 16 residues long. V was trimmed by 2 bases and J by 1 base, leaving 13 bases between them. Germline lookup yields CDR1 MNHEY and CDR2 SMNVEV (reference sequence). In nucleotides, the CDR3 is TGTGCCAGCAGTTTAGGACTTAACCTCCGCACAGATACGCAGTATTTT. Amino acids: CASSLGLNLRTDTQYF.

As DNA, the CDR3 is TGTGCCAGCAGCTCCCCAGGTTTGGGAGGCACCGGGGAGCTGTTTTTT. It is translated as CASSSPGLGGTGELFF. The V and J genes are TRBV5-4 and TRBJ2-2; tentatively, D is TRBD2 (6 bases). CDR3 length: 16 amino acids. CDR1 and CDR2 (germline): SGHNT, YYREEE (reference sequence). V was clipped by 3 bases and J by 4 bases, with 16 bases between them.

DNA for the CDR3: TGCGCCAGCAGTCTAGGGACAGGGGGCAATTTCTACGAGCAGTACTTC. Translated, it gives CASSLGTGGNFYEQYF. The V gene is TRBV5-1, the J gene TRBJ2-7, with 12 positions matching TRBD1. CDR3 length: 16 residues. With 5 bases clipped from V and 3 bases from J, the junction kept 9 bases outside the gene matches. The V gene's germline CDR1 is SGHRS and CDR2 YFSETQ.

This clone appeared a single time. For the CDR3, the DNA is TGTGCCAGCAGCTTAGATCTGGGCTGGGGCTACACCTTC. Protein sequence: CASSLDLGWGYTF. V usage is TRBV11-3 and J usage is TRBJ1-2; D is uncertain. Germline V CDR1 and CDR2: SGHNT, YENEEA. The CDR3 contains 13 residues. The V and J ends lost 0 bases and 8 bases respectively, with 10 bases between them. Drawing the rest from reference TRBV11-3 and TRBJ1-2, the complete variable domain is EAGVVQSPRYKIIEKKQPVAFWCNPISGHNTLYWYLQNLGQGPELLIRYENEEAVDDSQLPKDRFSAERLKGVDSTLKIQPAELGDSAVYLCASSLDLGWGYTFGSGTRLTVV.

V and J are TRBV10-3 and TRBJ2-5; 11 nucleotides agree with TRBD1. J was trimmed by 5 bases and V by 0 bases; bases with no gene match: 5. The CDR3 sequence is 16 residues long. Germline CDR1 ENHRY, CDR2 SYGVKD. CDR3 DNA sequence: TGTGCCATCAGTGAGTCGAGGACAGGGGGCGTCGAGACCCAGTACTTC. The encoded protein is CAISESRTGGVETQYF.

The J gene is TRBJ1-1, the V gene TRBV7-6; maybe TRBD1 (6 bases). The CDR3 has 14 residues. From germline, CDR1 is SGHVS and CDR2 FNYEAQ. The V and J ends lost 7 bases and 1 base respectively, with 13 bases between them. CDR3 in amino acids: CASTLKTGNTEAFF. The CDR3, as DNA: TGTGCCAGCACCCTGAAGACAGGGAACACTGAAGCTTTCTTT.

The chain uses TRBV6-6 and TRBJ1-5; D is uncertain. Looked up from germline, CDR1 is MNHNY and CDR2 is SVGAGI (reference sequence). The CDR3 has 11 amino acids. Trimming pared 4 bases from V and 9 bases from J, leaving 7 bases between. CDR3 protein: CASSSVRPQHF. The CDR3 DNA reads TGTGCCAGCAGTTCGGTTAGGCCCCAGCATTTT.

This chain connects TRBV28 to TRBJ1-1; tentatively, D is TRBD1 (5 bases). CDR3 size: 12 residues. The V gene's germline CDR1 is MDHEN and CDR2 SYDVKM. The ends were cut back, 4 bases at V and 10 bases at J, with 13 bases in the middle. This CDR3 reads CASSSELRAAFF. In DNA form, the CDR3 reads TGTGCCAGCAGTTCAGAGCTCAGGGCAGCTTTCTTT.

The CDR3 sequence is CSVGSAGSNTGELFF. CDR3 DNA: TGCAGCGTTGGAAGCGCAGGTTCGAACACCGGGGAGCTGTTTTTT. V usage is TRBV29-1 and J usage is TRBJ2-2; D unresolved. Trimming removed 4 bases at V and 0 bases at J, with 12 bases between. Germline CDR1 SQVTM, CDR2 ANQGSEA. The CDR3 runs 15 residues.

The chain has TRBV11-2 and TRBJ1-5, with 10 positions matching TRBD1. Trimming took 5 bases from V and 6 from J; bases not matched to a gene: 1. The CDR3 length is 13 residues. Germline V gives CDR1 SGHAT, CDR2 FQNNGV. The chain's CDR3 is CASSGTGAQPQHF. For the CDR3, the DNA is TGTGCCAGCAGCGGGACAGGGGCTCAGCCCCAGCATTTT.

The chain carries TRBV2 and TRBJ1-5, with D possibly matching TRBD1 (6 bases). Germline CDR1 reads SNHLY; CDR2 reads FYNNEI. With 5 bases removed from V and 7 bases from J, the gap between germline ends came to 12 bases. CDR3 length: 13 amino acids. The DNA for the CDR3 is TGTGCCAGCAGTTCGGAGGGGGGCCAGCCCCAGCATTTT. It encodes CASSSEGGQPQHF.